These 13 T cell receptor beta chains share one sample of origin, sequenced in a study of Tregs in tolerant kidney transplant recipients. Produced via immunoSEQ multiplex PCR; TCRdb's table is partial and in-frame only. The sample holds roughly 49,000 clones, about 89% seen once. Material for sequencing was Tregs from blood. The receptors derive from a human donor in good health.

This chain links TRBV2 with TRBJ1-1, with 8 positions matching TRBD1. Germline CDR1 and CDR2: SNHLY and FYNNEI. The length of the CDR3 is 14 residues. V was pared by 5 bases and J by 11 bases, with 13 bases of the junction left unmatched. CDR3 in amino acids: CASSILDRAFTAFF. The CDR3 DNA reads TGTGCCAGCAGTATCCTGGACAGGGCGTTCACGGCTTTCTTT.

J is TRBJ1-2 and V is TRBV7-9; TRBD1 agrees at 8 bases. CDR1 and CDR2 from the germline V gene are SEHNR and FQNEAQ (reference sequence). V was pared by 5 bases and J by 6 bases, with 5 bases of the junction left unmatched. This CDR3 is 13 amino acids long. The CDR3 coding sequence is TGTGCCAGCAGCCCTCGGACAGGGCATGGCTACACCTTC. Its translation: CASSPRTGHGYTF.

The chain recombines TRBV9 with TRBJ2-7; D is uncertain. The CDR3 contains 13 residues. The ends were cut back, 0 bases at V and 3 bases at J, with 7 bases in the middle. Germline V gene sequence: CDR1 SGDLS, CDR2 YYNGEE. The CDR3, as DNA: TGTGCCAGCAGCGTAGCCGTGGGCTACGAGCAGTACTTC. It specifies CASSVAVGYEQYF.

The chain has TRBV16 and TRBJ1-1, with D tentatively TRBD1 (5 bases). The CDR3 is made up of 17 amino acids. Per the germline V gene, CDR1 is KGHSY and CDR2 is FQNENV. Trimming stripped 3 bases from V and 0 bases from J, with 17 bases between. The CDR3 DNA sequence: TGTGCCAGCAGCCAGACAATCAGGGACGGCCTGAACACTGAAGCTTTCTTT. Its translation: CASSQTIRDGLNTEAFF.

The rearrangement links TRBV7-9 to TRBJ2-1; 10 nucleotides line up with TRBD2. This CDR3 is built from 16 residues. Germline trimming cut 3 bases from V and 6 bases from J; bases unmatched to any gene: 8. CDR1 and CDR2 (germline): SEHNR, FQNEAQ (reference sequence). CDR3 protein: CASSLRLAGDANEQFF. The CDR3 DNA sequence: TGTGCCAGCAGCTTGCGGCTAGCGGGAGACGCCAATGAGCAGTTCTTC.

CDR3 loop: CASRGSGGPRPTDTQYF. In DNA form, the CDR3 reads TGTGCCAGCAGGGGAAGCGGGGGGCCCCGGCCCACAGATACGCAGTATTTT. The genes are TRBV11-1 and TRBJ2-3; 9 bases agree with TRBD2. The V gene end was trimmed by 6 bases and the J gene end by 2 bases; junction bases not matched to a gene: 12. Germline-derived CDR1 and CDR2 are SGHAT and FQDESV (reference sequence). The CDR3 extends over 17 amino acids.

The sample holds one count of this clone. The chain has TRBV30 and TRBJ1-5, with D hard to call. The CDR3 sequence is 13 residues long. V lost 0 bases, J lost 6 bases, and 9 bases lay in between. CDR1 GTSNPN and CDR2 SVGIG come from the germline V gene (reference sequence). As DNA, the CDR3 is TGTGCCTGGAGTGTCAATCAAGGTCAGCCCCAGCATTTT. Its translation: CAWSVNQGQPQHF.

The rearrangement uses TRBV5-4 and TRBJ2-7, with 7 bases aligning to TRBD1. This CDR3 region has 14 residues. Germline assignment: CDR1 SGHNT and CDR2 YYREEE (reference sequence). V gave up 4 bases and J gave up 2 bases; unmatched junction bases: 6. This chain's CDR3 is CASSPRQGTYEQYF. The DNA for the CDR3 is TGTGCCAGCAGCCCTCGACAGGGAACCTACGAGCAGTACTTC.

This clone was counted once. The V call is TRBV20-1, the J call TRBJ2-5, with D unresolved. Germline loops: CDR1 DFQATT, CDR2 SNEGSKA (reference sequence). V was shortened by 0 bases and J by 7 bases, with 6 bases between the two germline ends. CDR3 size: 11 residues. The CDR3 region has the DNA TGCAGTGCTAGAGATCGGGTGACCCAGTACTTC. Protein product: CSARDRVTQYF.

The V call is TRBV6-6, the J call TRBJ2-2; 10 positions match TRBD2. The germline CDR1 and CDR2 sequences are MNHNY and SVGAGI (reference sequence). After removal of 4 bases from V and 7 bases from J, the junction contained 6 bases not matched to a gene. CDR3 length: 15 amino acids. The CDR3 region is CASSSSGRGIGELFF. CDR3 nucleotides: TGTGCCAGCAGTTCGAGCGGGAGGGGTATCGGGGAGCTGTTTTTT.

The chain links TRBV7-9 to TRBJ2-3; tentative D call: TRBD1 (6 bases). V lost 2 bases and J 2 bases, leaving 11 bases between the germline ends. The CDR3 length is 15 residues. Germline CDR1 SEHNR, CDR2 FQNEAQ (reference sequence). The CDR3 DNA is TGTGCCAGCAGCTTAAGACAGGCCTACACAGATACGCAGTATTTT. This gives the protein CASSLRQAYTDTQYF.

This chain links TRBV15 with TRBJ1-4, with 8 bases lining up with TRBD1. The germline gives CDR1 LNHNV, CDR2 YYDKDF (reference sequence). The V and J ends lost 3 bases and 3 bases, in that order; junction bases with no gene match: 3. The CDR3 loop spans 15 amino acids. CDR3 amino acids: CATSRDRAPNEKLFF. The CDR3 DNA is TGTGCCACCAGCAGGGACAGGGCCCCTAATGAAAAACTGTTTTTT.

CDR3 DNA sequence: TGTGCCAGCAAGGGACAGGGGTCCTACGAGCAGTACTTC. Its protein is CASKGQGSYEQYF. The V call is TRBV6-5, the J call TRBJ2-7, with 10 positions matching TRBD1. The V gene end was trimmed by 7 bases and the J gene end by 1 base; junction bases not matched to a gene: 1. The germline V gene encodes CDR1 MNHEY and CDR2 SVGAGI. The CDR3 is 13 residues long.